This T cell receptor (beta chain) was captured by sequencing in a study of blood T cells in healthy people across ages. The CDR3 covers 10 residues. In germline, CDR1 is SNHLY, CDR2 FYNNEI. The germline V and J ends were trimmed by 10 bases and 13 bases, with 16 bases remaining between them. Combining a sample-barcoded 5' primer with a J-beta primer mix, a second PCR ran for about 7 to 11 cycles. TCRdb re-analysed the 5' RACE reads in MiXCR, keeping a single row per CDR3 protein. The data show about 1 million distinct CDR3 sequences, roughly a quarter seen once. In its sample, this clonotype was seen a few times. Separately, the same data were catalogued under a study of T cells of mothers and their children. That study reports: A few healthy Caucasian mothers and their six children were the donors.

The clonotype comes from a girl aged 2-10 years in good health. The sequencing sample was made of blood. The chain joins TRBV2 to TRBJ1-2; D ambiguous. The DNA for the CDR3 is TGTGCCAACATGGCTGGACGGCCCACCTTC. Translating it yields CANMAGRPTF.